This TCR beta chain was captured by sequencing in a study of patients and donors after allogeneic stem cell transplantation. There are many counts of this clonotype. TCRdb recomputed calls from the RT-PCR reads with MiXCR, one row per CDR3 protein. The sample lists roughly 880,000 distinct CDR3 sequences, approximately 19% seen once, with 5% to 6.5% in the top ten. V was shortened by 3 bases and J by 8 bases, with 8 bases between the two germline ends. Germline V lookup: CDR1 MDHEN, CDR2 SYDVKM. The CDR3 has 12 amino acids. The chain joins TRBV28 to TRBJ2-4; the D gene could be TRBD1 or TRBD2 (5 bases each). This receptor was obtained from a human donor who was either an allogeneic HSCT recipient or a stem cell or donor lymphocyte infusion donor (not recorded which). It is not recorded whose cells these are; they may come from a transplant donor. Sequencing input: blood, either unsorted or a sorted T cell fraction (not recorded which). In DNA, the CDR3 is TGTGCCAGCAGTTTGAGGGGTTACATTCAGTACTTC. The encoded protein is CASSLRGYIQYF.